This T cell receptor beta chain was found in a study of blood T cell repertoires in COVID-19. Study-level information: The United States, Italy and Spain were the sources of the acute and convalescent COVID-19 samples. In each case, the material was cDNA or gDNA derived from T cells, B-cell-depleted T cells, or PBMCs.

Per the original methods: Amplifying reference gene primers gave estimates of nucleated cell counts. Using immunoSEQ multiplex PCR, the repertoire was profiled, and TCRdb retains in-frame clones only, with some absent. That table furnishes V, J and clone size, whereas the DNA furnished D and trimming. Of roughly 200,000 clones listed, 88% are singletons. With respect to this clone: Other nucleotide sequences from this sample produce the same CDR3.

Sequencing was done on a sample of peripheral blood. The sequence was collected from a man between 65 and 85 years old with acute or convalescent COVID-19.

In DNA form, the CDR3 reads TGTGCCAGCAGCCAAGGGGCAGGCCCTAACTATGGCTACACCTTC. Its translation: CASSQGAGPNYGYTF. The chain joins TRBV3-1 (or the pseudogene TRBV3-2) to TRBJ1-2, with no clear D. With 1 base removed from V and 0 bases from J, the gap between germline ends came to 9 bases. The CDR3 is made up of 15 amino acids. Germline CDR1 LGHDT, CDR2 YNNKEL (reference sequence).